Below, 10 T cell receptor beta chains from the same sample are listed, as sequenced in a study of blood T cell repertoires in COVID-19. Some clones are missing from TCRdb's copy, which holds only in-frame ones; the method was immunoSEQ multiplex PCR. Here the sample spans hundreds of thousands of clones, nearly 85% being singletons. Sequenced input: peripheral blood. The receptors were gathered from a woman in her thirties with COVID-19, enrolled during active disease.

This chain uses TRBV27 with TRBJ1-3, with D possibly TRBD1 on 6 matching bases. CDR1 MNHEY and CDR2 SMNVEV come from the germline V gene (reference sequence). V was cut by 1 base and J by 2 bases, with 9 bases left in between. The CDR3 runs to 15 residues. The CDR3: CASSLYGGPGNTIYF. The CDR3, as DNA: TGTGCCAGCAGTTTATATGGGGGCCCTGGAAACACCATATATTTT.

This rearrangement joins TRBV12-3 or TRBV12-4 to TRBJ2-2; D call uncertain. Trimming left V 0 bases short and J 7 bases short, with 6 bases between. The length of the CDR3 is 13 residues. The CDR3 spells CASSLASVGELFF. The CDR3, as DNA: TGTGCCAGCAGTTTAGCCTCAGTCGGGGAGCTGTTTTTT.

The count of this clone is one. CDR3 protein: CASSSGQYNTEAFF. The CDR3 DNA follows: TGTGCCAGCAGTTCCGGACAGTACAACACTGAAGCTTTCTTT. The J gene is TRBJ1-1, the V gene TRBV28, with D possibly TRBD1 on 6 matching bases. V shed 4 bases and J shed 2 bases, with 11 bases lying between them. The V gene's germline CDR1 is MDHEN and CDR2 SYDVKM. The CDR3 has 14 amino acids.

The chain has TRBV5-1 and TRBJ1-3, with D tentatively TRBD1 (6 bases). Germline V gives CDR1 SGHRS, CDR2 YFSETQ. Trimming stripped 6 bases from V and 0 bases from J, with 13 bases between. The CDR3 contains 15 residues. DNA of the CDR3: TGCGCCAGCACCTCGGACAGTAACTCTGGAAACACCATATATTTT. Encoded protein: CASTSDSNSGNTIYF.

This clone was seen only a few times. This chain joins TRBV9 and TRBJ2-3; 8 bases map to TRBD2. Per the germline V gene, CDR1 is SGDLS and CDR2 is YYNGEE. CDR3 size: 14 residues. V lost 3 bases to trimming and J lost 4 bases; unmatched junction nucleotides: 4. The CDR3 DNA reads as TGTGCCAGCAGCGAGCGGGAGTTCCCAGATACGCAGTATTTT. Its translation is CASSEREFPDTQYF.

CDR3 nucleotide sequence: TGTGCCAGCAGCTTATTTACAAGGCCGGGAACTGAAGCTTTCTTT. Translation gives CASSLFTRPGTEAFF. The chain has TRBV7-9 and TRBJ1-1; D remains unclear. CDR1 is SEHNR, CDR2 FQNEAQ, per germline (reference sequence). V was shortened by 2 bases and J by 5 bases, with 15 bases between the two germline ends. The CDR3 has 15 residues.

This chain links TRBV15 with TRBJ2-5, with D tentatively TRBD2 (6 bases). V lost 1 base and J lost 4, with 22 bases in between. The CDR3 covers 18 residues. CDR1 LNHNV and CDR2 YYDKDF come from the germline V gene (reference sequence). The CDR3 region has the DNA TGTGCCACCAGCAGAGGAGACCGGAGGGGAAATCCTTTAGAGACCCAGTACTTC. Protein product: CATSRGDRRGNPLETQYF. Complete variable domain (other parts from reference TRBV15 and TRBJ2-5): DAMVIQNPRYQVTQFGKPVTLSCSQTLNHNVMYWYQQKSSQAPKLLFHYYDKDFNNEADTPDNFQSRRPNTSFCFLDIRSPGLGDTAMYLCATSRGDRRGNPLETQYFGPGTRLLVL.

This clone has only a few counts. V usage is TRBV4-1 and J usage is TRBJ2-3; 11 nucleotides match TRBD2. The ends lost 4 bases at V and 2 bases at J; junction bases unmatched: 11. This CDR3 contains 18 residues. The V gene's germline CDR1 is MGHRA and CDR2 YSYEKL. CDR3 in DNA: TGCGCCAGCAGCCCCCTGATAGTGACTAGCGGGGCCACAGATACGCAGTATTTT. As protein: CASSPLIVTSGATDTQYF.

The V and J genes are TRBV10-3 and TRBJ2-1, with 13 bases aligning to TRBD2. Germline loops: CDR1 ENHRY, CDR2 SYGVKD. The CDR3 is 14 residues long. The J segment lost 9 bases and the V segment lost 6 bases, leaving 5 bases of the junction unmatched. The chain's CDR3 is CAISPGLAGFEQFF. The CDR3 coding sequence is TGTGCCATCAGCCCGGGACTAGCGGGGTTTGAGCAGTTCTTC.

V and J are TRBV7-2 and TRBJ1-3; D remains ambiguous. The CDR3 extends over 14 amino acids. CDR1 SGHTA and CDR2 FQGNSA come from the germline V gene. The V and J ends lost 1 base and 4 bases respectively, with 8 bases between them. Here the CDR3 DNA reads TGTGCCAGCAGCTTAGTGGGCGCGGGAAACACCATATATTTT. Residues: CASSLVGAGNTIYF.